A selection of T cell receptor beta chains follows, all from one sample in a study of cytotoxic CD8 clonotypes in ibrutinib-treated CLL. Clones were read by immunoSEQ multiplex PCR, and TCRdb kept only the in-frame ones, dropping some. The top ten hold 20% to 25% of the sample, which has approximately 45,000 clones, about 65% seen once. Specimen: PBMCs, collected after 24 months of ibrutinib treatment. The source of these receptors is a human donor with chronic lymphocytic leukemia. The conserved cysteine and the conserved F or W are not part of the CDR3 here.

V: TRBV11-2; CDR3: ASSRAGEIVYEQY
V: TRBV7-6; CDR3: ASSPGRGLHGYT
V: TRBV7-2; CDR3: ASSLAMGSAYEQY
V: TRBV19; CDR3: ASRTTGTPNTEAF
V: TRBV5-1; CDR3: ASSKKGQGATGELF
V: TRBV11-2; CDR3: ASSLSGVRGSTYEQY
V: TRBV6-1; CDR3: ASSFSGGPTDTQY
V: TRBV6-5; CDR3: ASSYPPDGNSPLH
V: TRBV10-1; CDR3: ASSGGSGPSGAF
V: TRBV5-6; CDR3: ASSLGVGTGLYGYT
V: TRBV5-1; CDR3: ASSLDRGSYGYT
V: TRBV18; CDR3: ASSPLRISYEQY
V: TRBV18; CDR3: ASSPTRVEKLF
V: TRBV2; CDR3: ASSGTSGSFETQY
V: TRBV9; CDR3: ASSPEGNYGYT
V: TRBV2; CDR3: ASSKSEQGSGTEAF
V: TRBV2; CDR3: ASSEGSLEQF
V: TRBV5-6; CDR3: ASSLPPYYGYT
V: TRBV19; CDR3: ASSIPGTGLLEQY
V: TRBV7-2; CDR3: ASSYSGNTDTQY
V: TRBV18; CDR3: ASSPIPAGQDRAYNEQF
V: TRBV5-4; CDR3: ASSFQGASEKLF
V: TRBV2; CDR3: ASSEQGTGNTIY
V: TRBV30; CDR3: AWTHREEQF
V: TRBV5-6; CDR3: ASRDGPAAYGYT
V: TRBV5-6; CDR3: ASSLRGLRRANYGYT
V: TRBV6-5; CDR3: ASRLGPSSYEQY